One T cell receptor (beta chain) is described in this entry. As yet, its antigen is unknown. This sample was taken from a study of T cells in Graves' hyperthyroidism and ophthalmopathy. Study-level background: Prior to any treatment, at the point of initial diagnosis, peripheral blood was collected.

General study results and limits: Most thyroid clonotypes expanded above 0.001 appeared in blood too.

Patients were excluded for uncontrolled infection, other autoimmune disease, pregnancy or lactation. 9.5 to 10 ml fresh peripheral blood yielded the PBMCs. CDR3 length: 15 residues. Germline-derived CDR1 and CDR2 are MNHNS and SASEGT. Amplification yielded TCR beta CDR3 regions, with RNA transcripts as the source. The study used the HTBI primer set for a first-round RT-PCR of the TCR CDR3. One entry per CDR3 protein results from TCRdb running MiXCR on the multiplex PCR reads. The table records about 250,000 distinct CDR3 sequences, approximately 21% of them present only once. The receptor was isolated from a man aged 30 to 45 with Graves' ophthalmopathy. The chain employs TRBV6-1 and TRBJ2-1; perhaps TRBD2 as D (5 bases). The DNA end is a closer match to TRBJ2-7, so the J assignment may be wrong. The sequencing sample was made of blood. Here the CDR3 reads CASSEGGYTYNEQYF. The CDR3 DNA sequence: TGTGCCAGCAGTGAAGGAGGGTATACCTACAATGAGCAGTACTTC.